This TCR beta chain was identified during a study of naive and memory T cell subsets (dated by TCRdb to about 2017). Describing the broader study: Sorted naive and memory T cell subsets from peripheral blood were analyzed in the study using a UMI-based, open-source pipeline for TCR alpha and beta sequencing. IgG serology results and the functional CMV T cell responses were in complete agreement. RNA was DNase-treated and reverse transcribed with TCR constant-region primers, mostly using SuperScript III. General findings and caveats noted by the study authors: A clonotype was defined as a single alpha or beta chain sequence rather than as a paired alpha/beta receptor. A power law was followed by TCR abundance, with an exponent that differed between naive and memory subsets but was consistent across the three individuals. The repertoire findings for the naive and memory subsets could not be validated against a ground truth because none was available. After error correction, over 85% of naive TCR sequences appeared only once, giving much steeper abundance distributions than memory subsets. Naive repertoires, especially CD8, contained a few larger clonotypes, possibly memory cells re-expressing CD45RA. RNA-based TCR counts may be affected by expression changes linked to T cell activation and differentiation. In both CD4 and CD8 cells, a rise in Gini index and a fall in Shannon and inverse Simpson diversity were observed from naive through CM, EM and EMRA.

V lost 2 bases and J lost 4 bases; the stretch between them is 11 bases long. The CDR3 runs 14 residues from the cysteine to the phenylalanine. The only DNA kept is the CDR3, 42 bases in frame from the first base. The germline V gene (reference sequence) yields LNHDA for CDR1 and SQIVND for CDR2. From the second PCR step on, the TCR alpha and beta chain libraries were amplified in separate reactions. The CMV status of each donor was determined by measuring IFNgamma production from CD4+ T cells after fresh PBMCs had been stimulated overnight with CMV viral lysate. CD4 T cells were positively selected with Miltenyi beads, followed by positive selection of CD8 T cells from the CD4-negative fraction. After staining for CD3, CD4, CD8, CD45RA, CD27 and a live/dead dye, cells were sorted on a BD Aria II into four subsets based on CD45RA and CD27. A few healthy volunteers provided blood, and the blood of each volunteer was split into CD4 and CD8 T cells and then into four differentiation subsets. Around 130 ml of peripheral blood was collected from each donor, and PBMC were isolated from the blood using Ficoll-Paque PLUS density-gradient centrifugation. Sorted cells were lysed in RLT buffer, and RNA was extracted with a Qiagen RNeasy kit and stored at -80°C.

Library preparation used UMI-ligation and nested PCR. The beta constant-region primer consisted of an equimolar mixture of two oligonucleotides that together covered TRBC1 and TRBC2. The ligated cDNA went through four rounds of PCR with nested alpha and beta constant-region primers together with the SP2 primer. A single-stranded oligonucleotide bearing the SP2 primer plus a 12-nucleotide UMI was ligated onto the 3' end of the cDNA by T4 RNA ligase 1. The ligation reaction was incubated at 16°C for roughly 19-24 hours. PCR2 was typically run as a SYBR Green qPCR and stopped at a predetermined threshold to prevent over-amplification. All purifications after the first were performed with Agencourt AMPure XP magnetic beads. Libraries were quantified by Qubit and checked on a TapeStation, where a main peak was expected near 650 bp. The pooled libraries were sequenced on an Illumina MiSeq using v2 2x251 paired-end kits, which usually yielded roughly 0.9-2 million reads per sample. Each sample library was pooled at about 4.4 nM, and about 4.5-7.5% PhiX was included to improve cluster recognition. In the paper's pipeline: Decombinator assigned V and J genes to Demultiplexor-processed FASTQ reads by tag matching, allowing a single base-pair mismatch. By using UMIs, Collapsinator corrected both sequencing errors and the frequency errors caused by PCR heterogeneity. TCRs were translated and CDR3s were extracted from the conserved cysteine to the FGXG phenylalanine by CDR3Translator, with non-productive sequences being flagged. Gini, Shannon entropy and inverse Simpson indices were calculated on repertoires subsampled to equal numbers of UMI-defined TCRs. Power-law fits to clonotype abundance distributions were performed by maximum likelihood within the linear range. For one naive CD8 sample, the pipeline and MIGEC produced similar UMI counts, unique TCR numbers and clonal distributions. In one analysis, naive TCRs that were also found in any memory subset of the same donor were excluded from the naive repertoire. The repertoires were searched for roughly 7,000 CMV-associated CDR3 sequences that had been compiled from VDJdb and a published dataset. TCRdb reanalyzed the raw reads on its own, using fastp at Q25 for trimming and MiXCR for clone calling, and kept in-frame beta chains. Rows with a matching CDR3 protein are joined into one entry that keeps the most common DNA and genes. The V and J calls follow TCRdb's processing rather than the paper's. Here the sample has some 83,000 distinct CDR3 sequences; approximately 9.2% occur a single time. Less than 1.5% of the sample is held by the ten biggest clonotypes.

Only a few counts were recorded for this clonotype. This receptor's antigen is unknown. Base quality data are lacking; no much larger clone is found one base away. The sequenced sample was naive CD8+ T cells from blood. The cell subset or site label here, explained by the study, means: naive T cells, CD45RA high CD27+. The rearranged chain carries TRBV19 and TRBJ1-1, with an unclear D gene assignment. This TCR was sampled from a human donor in good health. The DNA sequence is given as TGTGCCAGTAGTATACAAAAGGGTGGCACTGAAGCTTTCTTT. It encodes CASSIQKGGTEAFF. Where the CDR3 stops, the reference TRBV19 and TRBJ1-1 genes take over; the full variable domain is DGGITQSPKYLFRKEGQNVTLSCEQNLNHDAMYWYRQDPGQGLRLIYYSQIVNDFQKGDIAEGYSVSREKKESFPLTVTSAQKNPTAFYLCASSIQKGGTEAFFGQGTRLTVV.